Listed below are T cell receptor beta chains from one sample, sequenced in a study of graft-versus-host responses after intestinal transplantation. This table comes from immunoSEQ multiplex PCR, and its TCRdb copy is limited to in-frame clones, with some not included. The table lists some 76,000 clones, around 87% of them singletons, with approximately 8% in the top ten. The antigens these receptors bind are not known. Sample: unstimulated CD8+ T cells sorted from spleen or lymph node cells, taken before transplant. The receptors stem from a human donor who was the organ donor for an intestinal transplant. Each CDR3 is given with its conserved first and last residue. The D gene is left open where the match is weak.

v_call	j_call	d_call	cdr3_aa
TRBV11-2	TRBJ2-7	NA	CASSGGPTSYEQYF
TRBV5-1	TRBJ1-2	TRBD1	CASSTGQEDYGYTF
TRBV15	TRBJ2-5	NA	CATSGTFQETQYF
TRBV7-9	TRBJ1-6	NA	CASSLVSSPLHF
TRBV5-1	TRBJ1-2	NA	CASSYEGANYGYTF
TRBV4-1	TRBJ2-3	NA	CASSQDLAPSTHSLDTQYF
TRBV4-1	TRBJ2-1	NA	CASSSHPGVISSYNEQFF
TRBV5-1	TRBJ2-1	TRBD2	CASSSTTSGSHNEQFF
TRBV27	TRBJ2-7	NA	CASSLLGGAYEQYF
TRBV9	TRBJ1-1	NA	CASSVGGGTYTEAFF
TRBV27	TRBJ2-4	NA	CASTRRFRQRAKNIQYF
TRBV27	TRBJ2-7	TRBD2	CASSSGGVGRLSYEQYF
TRBV7-9	TRBJ2-4	NA	CASSNVLGQKNIQYF
TRBV28	TRBJ2-7	NA	CASSFQAYEQYF
TRBV30	TRBJ1-1	NA	CAWSYYGGNTEAFF
TRBV27	TRBJ1-2	NA	CASSLWGPNYGYTF
TRBV19	TRBJ1-5	TRBD1	CASSIHVVYNRDRGSNQPQHF
TRBV9	TRBJ2-2	TRBD1	CASKGQGATGELFF
TRBV30	TRBJ1-1	NA	CAWSVLGNTEAFF
TRBV5-1	TRBJ1-2	NA	CASSLAGLSGIGYTF
TRBV6-4	TRBJ1-2	NA	CASSDDVAEEGGGYTF
TRBV30	TRBJ1-1	NA	CAWSGWTAEAFF
TRBV7-8	TRBJ2-2	NA	CASSLTWPVGAENTGELFF
TRBV7-9	TRBJ2-1	TRBD1	CASSHRDRTFNEQFF
TRBV28	TRBJ2-4	TRBD2	CASSSNSRTSGELLLAKNIQYF
TRBV5-4	TRBJ2-3	NA	CASSTTRVDSTDTQYF
TRBV5-5	TRBJ1-1	NA	CASSLYTGTPEAFF
TRBV5-4	TRBJ1-2	NA	CASSFPDDPNYGYTF
TRBV27	TRBJ2-7	NA	CASSLAGAPYEQYF
TRBV4-1	TRBJ2-1	TRBD1	CASSLTPGGQGYNEQFF
TRBV19	TRBJ1-1	NA	CASSIQANQFAEAFF
TRBV5-1	TRBJ2-3	NA	CASSLEGPQGPITDTQYF
TRBV10-1	TRBJ2-5	NA	CASSDEGETQYF
TRBV7-9	TRBJ1-2	NA	CASSLAEDRFGYTF
TRBV6-5	TRBJ2-1	NA	CATQWVKEQFF
TRBV11-2	TRBJ2-1	NA	CASSLRAHNEQFF
TRBV6-1	TRBJ2-7	TRBD1	CASSSPGQDYEQYF
TRBV6-5	TRBJ2-1	NA	CASSPAKGNEQFF
TRBV4-1	TRBJ1-2	NA	CASSLQGYGYTF
TRBV7-9	TRBJ2-5	TRBD2	CASIPTLAGEETQYF
TRBV5-6	TRBJ1-4	NA	CASSYQAATNEKLFF
TRBV7-8	TRBJ2-3	NA	CASSLQGRTVDSTDTQYF
TRBV28	TRBJ1-2	NA	CASSSSYGYTF
TRBV19	TRBJ1-6	NA	CASSISGAAPLHF
TRBV6-5	TRBJ2-2	TRBD2	CTSGGDTGELFF
TRBV5-1	TRBJ2-1	TRBD2	CASSGGLAGEYNEQFF
TRBV7-9	TRBJ2-7	NA	CASSQTTGTREEQYF
TRBV7-8	TRBJ1-5	TRBD1	CASSLLADRGLDQPQHF
TRBV5-1	TRBJ2-1	NA	CASSLVKSNEQFF
TRBV30	TRBJ1-1	TRBD1	CAWDPGQGRTEAFF
TRBV5-6	TRBJ2-7	NA	CASSFRSYEQYF
TRBV6-1	TRBJ1-3	NA	CASSDLGSGNTIYF
TRBV13	TRBJ2-7	TRBD1	CASGDREGYEQYF
TRBV27	TRBJ2-7	TRBD1	CASSGTATYEQYF
TRBV27	TRBJ2-7	NA	CASSLWRGYEQYF
TRBV30	TRBJ2-7	NA	CAWSWGTYEQYF
TRBV6-1	TRBJ2-3	NA	CASSDLARGGSDTQYF